This T cell receptor beta chain appears in the sequencing data of a study of long-term antiretroviral therapy in people with HIV. Whole-study findings and limits: It was not possible to obtain data on ART adherence, viral resistance or therapy changes. Clones that expanded before ART (that is, prior to treatment) dominated the repertoire at all time points.

There was at least one pre-ART PBMC sample for each donor, plus at least two post-ART PBMC samples. Each specimen consisted of 1-10 million cryopreserved PBMC prior to extraction of DNA. Investigators performed immunoSEQ version v3.0 at survey level. Sequenced by immunoSEQ multiplex PCR; TCRdb stores in-frame clones only, minus some. The data contain about 32,000 clones, approximately 94% of them singletons. This clone was detected once. The antigen is undetermined. From germline, CDR1 is SNHLY and CDR2 FYNNEI. The trim removed 4 bases at V and 1 base at J, leaving 6 bases unmatched. The CDR3 has 16 amino acids.

The J gene is TRBJ2-3, the V gene TRBV2, with 9 bases matching TRBD2. Here the sequenced sample was unsorted PBMCs, taken 4.1 years after starting antiretroviral therapy. This TCR was recovered from a woman between 50 and 59 years old with HIV. The CDR3 region is CASSGTGGGGTDTQYF. The CDR3 nucleotides are TGTGCCAGCAGTGGGACGGGCGGGGGGGGCACAGATACGCAGTATTTT. The whole variable domain, remainder taken from reference TRBV2 and TRBJ2-3, is EPEVTQTPSHQVTQMGQEVILRCVPISNHLYFYWYRQILGQKVEFLVSFYNNEISEKSEIFDDQFSVERPDGSNFTLKIRSTKLEDSAMYFCASSGTGGGGTDTQYFGPGTRLTVL.